This is a list of T cell receptor beta chains from one sample in a study of T cell changes during pregnancy in multiple sclerosis. Generated by immunoSEQ multiplex PCR, the TCRdb table keeps only in-frame clones and is missing some. The sample consists of about 47,000 clones, roughly 93% of them appearing once. The source material was peripheral blood, sampled in the second trimester of pregnancy. These receptors all come from a female donor with multiple sclerosis, enrolled in a pregnancy study. Each CDR3 is given without its conserved first and last residue. For some rows the clone size is stated as once, few or many, or as a class when expanded; others skip it.

clone size: -
V gene: TRBV6-5
CDR3 protein: ASSYRGDSNQPQH

clone size: -
V gene: TRBV6-9
CDR3 protein: ASSSRDRGRRETQY

clone size: -
V gene: TRBV19
CDR3 protein: ASSIPLQGLNTEAF

clone size: -
V gene: TRBV16
CDR3 protein: ASSRNRVANEKLF

clone size: -
V gene: TRBV10-3
CDR3 protein: AISELGGEVSSYEQY

clone size: -
V gene: TRBV2
CDR3 protein: ASSEATGPNTEAF

clone size: -
V gene: TRBV4-3
CDR3 protein: ASSQYGSWDNEQF

clone size: -
V gene: TRBV18
CDR3 protein: ATEPGNRTNEQF

clone size: -
V gene: TRBV9
CDR3 protein: ASRQGAGNTGELF

clone size: -
V gene: TRBV27
CDR3 protein: ASSLRGGEGWYEQY

clone size: -
V gene: TRBV5-1
CDR3 protein: ASSLTSGRAGEQF

clone size: once
V gene: TRBV9
CDR3 protein: ASSVAASGFISYEQY

clone size: -
V gene: TRBV5-4
CDR3 protein: ASSWPGQGETQY

clone size: -
V gene: TRBV7-2
CDR3 protein: ASSFGLASDEQY

clone size: -
V gene: TRBV28
CDR3 protein: ASSLGRPTSIPRDTDTQY

clone size: -
V gene: TRBV4-3
CDR3 protein: ASSQELAGGGMGTEAF

clone size: -
V gene: TRBV15
CDR3 protein: ATSRDFWQQETQY

clone size: -
V gene: TRBV7-2
CDR3 protein: ASSHSRQGWTEAF

clone size: -
V gene: TRBV7-6
CDR3 protein: ASSPASGRLQETQY

clone size: -
V gene: TRBV2
CDR3 protein: ASRAGYYNSPLH

clone size: -
V gene: TRBV6-5
CDR3 protein: ASSYRTGSPQH

clone size: -
V gene: TRBV5-1
CDR3 protein: ASSLIQINEKLF

clone size: -
V gene: TRBV6-6
CDR3 protein: ASSYGGAGPYEQY

clone size: -
V gene: TRBV7-9
CDR3 protein: ASSLASGPNYEQY

clone size: -
V gene: TRBV5-4
CDR3 protein: ASSEGGTGNTIY

clone size: -
V gene: TRBV5-4
CDR3 protein: ASSGTSGRYEQY

clone size: -
V gene: TRBV7-2
CDR3 protein: ASSLVAAQETQY

clone size: medium-sized
V gene: TRBV7-9
CDR3 protein: ASSLAQLNTEAF

clone size: -
V gene: TRBV18
CDR3 protein: ASSPPLGNTEAF

clone size: -
V gene: TRBV7-2
CDR3 protein: ASSHWSNEQF

clone size: -
V gene: TRBV13
CDR3 protein: ASSWGLAHNEQF

clone size: -
V gene: TRBV6-4
CDR3 protein: ASSDSTGCYEQY

clone size: -
V gene: TRBV28
CDR3 protein: ASRRPRGGGETQY

clone size: -
V gene: TRBV7-9
CDR3 protein: ASSLVGGPPEAF

clone size: -
V gene: TRBV27
CDR3 protein: ASSPSGEPRSGNTIY

clone size: -
V gene: TRBV11-3
CDR3 protein: ASSAGWNQPQH

clone size: -
V gene: TRBV7-9
CDR3 protein: ASSDSTDTEAF

clone size: -
V gene: TRBV7-2
CDR3 protein: ASSLGRDSGYT

clone size: -
V gene: TRBV6-5
CDR3 protein: ASSYAGGVGGDGYT

clone size: -
V gene: TRBV5-8
CDR3 protein: ASSWTGREQY

clone size: -
V gene: TRBV30
CDR3 protein: AWSARERYGYT